The 13 T cell receptor beta chains listed next were all sequenced from one sample in a study of read filtering for tumor transcriptome and immune sequencing. The library was built from approximately 400 ng RNA with molecular barcoded adaptors for alpha/delta and beta/gamma chains. Each CDR3 protein is one row after TCRdb ran MiXCR on the reads. The table lists roughly 67,000 distinct CDR3 sequences, roughly a fifth of them singletons. Sequenced input: a population of CD138-negative cells sorted from bone marrow. The source of these receptors is a donor at least 40 years old with multiple myeloma.

This clonotype was seen repeatedly, ten times or more. The chain uses TRBV20-1 and TRBJ2-5; D remains ambiguous. Per the germline V gene, CDR1 is DFQATT and CDR2 is SNEGSKA (reference sequence). V lost 3 bases and J lost 0, with 8 bases in between. This CDR3 contains 13 residues. In DNA form, the CDR3 reads TGCAGTGCTAGTGCCGAGCACCAAGAGACCCAGTACTTC. This codes for CSASAEHQETQYF.

At least ten counts were recorded for this clonotype. CDR3 nucleotides: TGCAGTGCTAGAGATCCTAAGACTAGCTCTATCGAGCAGTACTTC. Amino acid sequence: CSARDPKTSSIEQYF. The gene calls are TRBV20-1 and TRBJ2-7, with TRBD2 identical over 7 bases. The germline CDR1 and CDR2 sequences are DFQATT and SNEGSKA (reference sequence). The CDR3 has 15 amino acids. V gave up 0 bases and J gave up 6 bases; unmatched junction bases: 11.

This clonotype occurred many times. The chain couples TRBV20-1 to TRBJ2-6; D is perhaps TRBD1 (6 bases). Trimming took off 6 bases at V and 0 bases at J, with 18 bases between the two ends. Germline V CDR1 and CDR2: DFQATT, SNEGSKA (reference sequence). CDR3 length equals 17 residues. CDR3 sequence: CSAVDAGVLSGANVLTF. The CDR3 bases are TGCAGTGCGGTGGACGCAGGGGTTCTCTCTGGGGCCAACGTCCTGACTTTC.

This clonotype came up many times. The rearrangement uses TRBV2 and TRBJ2-1; perhaps TRBD2 as D (5 bases). This CDR3 is built from 13 residues. Germline V gene sequence: CDR1 SNHLY, CDR2 FYNNEI. With 7 bases removed from V and 1 base from J, the gap between germline ends came to 8 bases. CDR3 DNA sequence: TGTGCCAGCACTCGGGGTTCCTACAATGAGCAGTTCTTC. It encodes CASTRGSYNEQFF.

The sample holds many counts of this clonotype. The chain employs TRBV15 and TRBJ1-6; a possible D gene is TRBD1 (5 bases). The CDR3 is made up of 17 amino acids. The germline V gene encodes CDR1 LNHNV and CDR2 YYDKDF (reference sequence). The V and J ends lost 1 base and 8 bases respectively, with 18 bases between them. This CDR3 is CATSRVFGQGGDSPLHF. For the CDR3, the DNA is TGTGCCACCAGCAGAGTCTTTGGGCAGGGAGGGGATTCACCCCTCCACTTT. Full variable domain (missing parts from reference TRBV15 and TRBJ1-6): DAMVIQNPRYQVTQFGKPVTLSCSQTLNHNVMYWYQQKSSQAPKLLFHYYDKDFNNEADTPDNFQSRRPNTSFCFLDIRSPGLGDTAMYLCATSRVFGQGGDSPLHFGNGTRLTVT.

Only one count was recorded for this clonotype. It may be a read error: a sequence one base away is much more abundant. This chain joins TRBV20-1 and TRBJ1-5; D is uncertain. CDR3 length: 16 amino acids. Germline V gene lookup returns CDR1 DFQATT and CDR2 SNEGSKA (reference sequence). Here the CDR3 reads CSARDTDGVRNQPRHF. CDR3 DNA sequence: TGCAGTGCTAGAGATACCGACGGGGTTCGCAATCAGCCCCGGCATTTT.

This clonotype was detected many times. CDR3 residues: CASSLGQYPMNTEAFF. The CDR3 nucleotides are TGTGCCAGCAGCTTAGGTCAGTATCCTATGAACACTGAAGCTTTCTTT. The genes are TRBV11-2 and TRBJ1-1, with unresolved D. Trimming took 1 base from V and 0 from J, leaving 12 bases between them. CDR3 length equals 16 residues. The germline CDR1 and CDR2 sequences are SGHAT and FQNNGV.

This clonotype was observed many times. The rearrangement uses TRBV6-6 and TRBJ2-3; TRBD2 aligns across 7 bases. Per germline, CDR1 MNHNY and CDR2 SVGAGI (reference sequence). V trimming: 0 bases; J trimming: 4 bases; junction bases outside the gene matches: 4. This CDR3 comprises 15 residues. CDR3 nucleotides: TGTGCCAGCAGTTACTCGCGGGAGAAGGCAGATACGCAGTATTTT. Its translation: CASSYSREKADTQYF.

Ten or more counts support this clonotype. The conserved phenylalanine or tryptophan normally closing the CDR3 is absent here, so this likely arose from a read error. CDR3 DNA sequence: TGCGCCAGCAGCCTAGGGACAGGACCCACCGGGGAGCTGTTTTGT. Amino acids: CASSLGTGPTGELFC. The gene calls are TRBV5-1 and TRBJ2-2, with 8 bases lining up with TRBD1. This CDR3 has 15 residues. V shed 4 bases and J 4 bases; nucleotides not matched to a gene: 6. The germline gives CDR1 SGHRS, CDR2 YFSETQ.

The table lists this clonotype with many counts. V gene TRBV11-2 combines with J gene TRBJ2-1, with a weak D call TRBD2 (5 bases). The CDR3 length is 15 residues. V was pared by 7 bases and J by 3 bases, with 16 bases between. Looked up from germline, CDR1 is SGHAT and CDR2 is FQNNGV. The CDR3 spells CASKKIKDFYNEQFF. The CDR3, as DNA: TGTGCCAGCAAGAAAATAAAGGACTTCTACAATGAGCAGTTCTTC. The full variable domain, with the rest looked up from reference TRBV11-2 and TRBJ2-1, is EAGVAQSPRYKIIEKRQSVAFWCNPISGHATLYWYQQILGQGPKLLIQFQNNGVVDDSQLPKDRFSAERLKGVDSTLKIQPAKLEDSAVYLCASKKIKDFYNEQFFGPGTRLTVL.

As for this clonotype: The germline gene is not matched at one end of the junction; a read error may be the cause. The rearrangement uses TRBV28 and TRBJ2-3; 7 bases are a match to TRBD1. Germline CDR1 reads MDHEN; CDR2 reads SYDVKM. The CDR3 is made up of 14 amino acids. In DNA form, the CDR3 reads TGTGCCGGCAGTTTGGGACAGTCCACAGATACGCAGTATTTT. This translates into CAGSLGQSTDTQYF.

The chain uses TRBV20-1 and TRBJ2-3; 8 positions match TRBD1. The germline V gene has CDR1 DFQATT and CDR2 SNEGSKA (reference sequence). CDR3 length: 13 amino acids. V was clipped by 7 bases and J by 3 bases; unmatched bases: 6. The CDR3 sequence: CSVYTGGTDTQYF. CDR3 in DNA: TGCAGTGTTTATACAGGGGGTACAGATACGCAGTATTTT.

This clonotype was counted many times. J is TRBJ1-2 and V is TRBV3-1, with D unclear. Trimming took 0 bases from V and 4 from J, leaving 12 bases between them. The CDR3 length is 15 residues. Germline CDR1 LGHDT, CDR2 YNNKEL (reference sequence). The CDR3 is CASSQDRTARYGYTF. DNA for the CDR3: TGTGCCAGCAGCCAAGATCGAACAGCTCGCTATGGCTACACCTTC.